This T cell receptor beta chain was sequenced in a study of blood T cell repertoires in COVID-19 (TCRdb year 2020). General notes on the study: Samples from collaborators originated in the United States, Italy and Spain and spanned both the acute and convalescent phases of COVID-19. The prospective study material was composed of cDNA or gDNA derived from T cells, B-cell-depleted T cells, or PBMCs. Deeply sampled blood TCRbeta repertoires from subjects exposed to, actively infected with, or recovered from COVID-19 were included in the dataset. A freely available public database, intended as a resource for researchers studying the immune response to SARS-CoV-2, is where the repertoires were released. Samples were obtained from the ongoing ImmuneRACE study (first 160 participants) and from 1,200 or so subjects provided by 6 global collaborators. The sample metadata nearly always contained a de-identified subject ID, COVID-19 status, age in years and sex. Where HLA class I and class II types were available, the types were taken from metadata supplied by the sample provider, not from assay-based typing. General findings and caveats noted by the study authors: The quantity of clinical and demographic metadata differed by source and by participant and was supplied without curation.

In the prospective study, participants were roughly 18 to 90 years old, resided in about two dozen geographic areas of the United States, and were enrolled through a virtual design. In the prospective study, participants were assigned to cohorts based on the clinical history participants reported in a screening survey and a study questionnaire. Each participant in the prospective study had whole blood, serum and a nasopharyngeal or oropharyngeal swab collected by mobile phlebotomists. Over a roughly 2-month period, participants in the prospective study had the option of providing additional blood draws and questionnaires. Before DNA extraction, blood samples from the prospective study were shipped at room temperature or frozen. This clone was detected only once. This clone's antigen is unknown. There are no base qualities to consult, and no much larger clone falls within one base. In the germline V gene, CDR1 corresponds to SGHNT and CDR2 to YENEEA. From the cysteine through the phenylalanine, the CDR3 covers 15 amino acids. Only the CDR3 part of the read is kept: 45 bases, read in frame from the first base. Between the V and J ends, shortened by 5 bases and 4 bases respectively, the junction contains 17 bases.

TCRbeta CDR3 regions were amplified from genomic DNA using the immunoSEQ Assay, a bias-controlled multiplex PCR. The study's own analysis went as follows. The number of nucleated cells in each sample was estimated from the amplification of reference gene primers within the assay. To quantify the absolute abundance of each unique TCRbeta CDR3 rearrangement, sequence reads were collapsed and filtered. Productive Simpson clonality was computed per sample as the square root of Simpson's diversity index over productive rearrangements. In TCRdb, the immuneACCESS table is reduced to in-frame sequences with V and J assigned. These tables do not hold every clone; where another copy was compared, an unresolved V gene accounts for under half, and the others remain unexplained. The V and J calls and clone size are taken from that table; D and trimming were inferred from the DNA. The sample contains roughly 220,000 clones, 80% to 90% of them found a single time. Clones ranked in the top ten supply 3.5% to 4.5% of the sample.

The chain is encoded by TRBV11-3 joined to TRBJ1-2; a weak D assignment points to TRBD1 (6 bases agree). The sequence derives from a woman in her forties with acute COVID-19. The sample was PBMCs or T cells enriched from blood (not recorded which). The CDR3 protein sequence reads: CASSVLGGEGYGYTF. The DNA sequence is TGTGCCAGCAGCGTTCTAGGGGGGGAGGGCTATGGCTACACCTTC.